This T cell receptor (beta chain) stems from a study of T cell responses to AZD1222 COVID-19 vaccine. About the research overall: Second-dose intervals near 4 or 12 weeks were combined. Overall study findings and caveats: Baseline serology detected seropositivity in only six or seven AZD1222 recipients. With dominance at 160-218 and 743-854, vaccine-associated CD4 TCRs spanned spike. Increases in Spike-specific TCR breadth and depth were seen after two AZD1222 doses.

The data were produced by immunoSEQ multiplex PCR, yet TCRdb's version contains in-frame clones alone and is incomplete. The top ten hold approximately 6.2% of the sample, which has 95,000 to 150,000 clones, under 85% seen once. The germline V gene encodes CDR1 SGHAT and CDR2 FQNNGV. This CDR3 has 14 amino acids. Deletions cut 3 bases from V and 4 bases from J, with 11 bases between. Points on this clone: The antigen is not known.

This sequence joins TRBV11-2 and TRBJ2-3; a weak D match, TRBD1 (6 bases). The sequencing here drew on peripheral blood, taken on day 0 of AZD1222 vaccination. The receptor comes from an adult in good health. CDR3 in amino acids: CASSLGAGADTQYF. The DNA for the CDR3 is TGTGCCAGCAGCTTGGGGGCCGGTGCAGATACGCAGTATTTT. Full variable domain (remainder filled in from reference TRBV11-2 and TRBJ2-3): EAGVAQSPRYKIIEKRQSVAFWCNPISGHATLYWYQQILGQGPKLLIQFQNNGVVDDSQLPKDRFSAERLKGVDSTLKIQPAKLEDSAVYLCASSLGAGADTQYFGPGTRLTVL.